This record concerns one T cell receptor (beta chain) sequence. The clone's antigen remains unknown. Within one base of it there is no much larger clone, and no base qualities were kept. This sample is drawn from a study of control samples from healthy donors and cancer patients (dated by TCRdb to about 2020). Receptors were amplified or captured by the immunoSEQ multiplex PCR assay. TCRdb re-hosts the immuneACCESS table, in-frame sequences only. Its copies lack some clones; in the studies checked, an unresolved V gene accounts for under half of them, and the cause for the rest is not known. The sample table holds approximately 97,000 clones, of which about 90% were seen once. The ten largest clonotypes hold roughly 2.5% of the sample. V drops 1 base and J drops 5 bases, leaving 13 bases in between. The germline V gene sets CDR1 to SGHDT and CDR2 to YYEEEE. From cysteine to phenylalanine, the CDR3 is 14 amino acids long. The sequence is cut down to CDR3 DNA, 42 bases in frame from base 1.

The sequence is built from TRBV5-6 and TRBJ2-7; the D gene cannot be named for sure. Sequenced sample: blood. This sequence was found in a woman aged 18 to 35 in good health. DNA sequence: TGTGCCAGCAGCTTGTACAAGGCCCGAAACGAGCAGTACTTC. Its protein is CASSLYKARNEQYF.